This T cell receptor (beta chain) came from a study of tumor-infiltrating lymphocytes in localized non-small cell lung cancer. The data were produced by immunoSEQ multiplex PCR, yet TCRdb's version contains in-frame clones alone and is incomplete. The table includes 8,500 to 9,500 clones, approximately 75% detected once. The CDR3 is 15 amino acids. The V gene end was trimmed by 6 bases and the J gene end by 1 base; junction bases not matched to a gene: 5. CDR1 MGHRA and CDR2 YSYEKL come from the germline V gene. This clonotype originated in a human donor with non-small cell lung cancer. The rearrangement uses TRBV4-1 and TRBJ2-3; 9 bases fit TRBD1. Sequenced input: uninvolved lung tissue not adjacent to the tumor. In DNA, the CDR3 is TGCGCCAGCAGAGAGGGACAGGGCCGCACAGATACGCAGTATTTT. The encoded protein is CASREGQGRTDTQYF.